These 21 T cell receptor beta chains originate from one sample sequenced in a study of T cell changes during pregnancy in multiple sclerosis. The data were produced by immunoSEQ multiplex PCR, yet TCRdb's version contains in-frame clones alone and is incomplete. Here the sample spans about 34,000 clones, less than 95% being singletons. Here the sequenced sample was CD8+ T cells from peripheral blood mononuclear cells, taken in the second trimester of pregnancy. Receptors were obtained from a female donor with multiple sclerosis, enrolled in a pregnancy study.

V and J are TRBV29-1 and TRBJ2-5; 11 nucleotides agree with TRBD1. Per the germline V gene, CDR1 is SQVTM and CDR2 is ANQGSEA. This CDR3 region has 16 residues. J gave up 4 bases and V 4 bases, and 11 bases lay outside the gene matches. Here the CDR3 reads CSVVHNRDRGRETQYF. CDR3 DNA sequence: TGCAGCGTTGTCCATAACCGGGACAGGGGGAGAGAGACCCAGTACTTC.

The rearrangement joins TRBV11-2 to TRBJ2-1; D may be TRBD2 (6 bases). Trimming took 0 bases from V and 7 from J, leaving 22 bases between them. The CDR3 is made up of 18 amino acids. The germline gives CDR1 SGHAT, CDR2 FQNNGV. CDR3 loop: CASSLESTLEGLYNEQFF. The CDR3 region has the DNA TGTGCCAGCAGCTTAGAAAGTACCCTGGAGGGGTTGTATAATGAGCAGTTCTTC.

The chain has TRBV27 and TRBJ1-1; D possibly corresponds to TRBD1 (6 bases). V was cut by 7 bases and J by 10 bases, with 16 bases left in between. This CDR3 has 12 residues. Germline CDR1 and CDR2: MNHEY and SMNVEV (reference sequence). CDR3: CASMGGAPGAFF. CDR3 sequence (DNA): TGTGCCAGCATGGGGGGGGCTCCGGGAGCTTTCTTT.

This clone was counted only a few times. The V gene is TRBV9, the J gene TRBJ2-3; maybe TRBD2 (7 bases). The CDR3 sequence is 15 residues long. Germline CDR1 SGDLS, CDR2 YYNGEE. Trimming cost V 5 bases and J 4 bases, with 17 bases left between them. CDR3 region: CASRERDTVADTQYF. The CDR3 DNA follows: TGTGCCAGCAGGGAGCGGGACACTGTAGCAGATACGCAGTATTTT.

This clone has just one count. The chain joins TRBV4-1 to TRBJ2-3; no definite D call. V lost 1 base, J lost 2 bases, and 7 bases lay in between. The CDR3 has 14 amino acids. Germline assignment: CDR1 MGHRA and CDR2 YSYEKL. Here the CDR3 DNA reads TGCGCCAGCAGCCAAGGGCCGTTCACAGATACGCAGTATTTT. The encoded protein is CASSQGPFTDTQYF.

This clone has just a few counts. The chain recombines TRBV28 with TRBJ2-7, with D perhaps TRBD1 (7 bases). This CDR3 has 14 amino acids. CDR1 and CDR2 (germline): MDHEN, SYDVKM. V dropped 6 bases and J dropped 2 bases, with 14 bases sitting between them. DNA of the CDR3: TGTGCCAGCAGGAAAACAGGGGAGGCCTACGAGCAGTACTTC. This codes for CASRKTGEAYEQYF.

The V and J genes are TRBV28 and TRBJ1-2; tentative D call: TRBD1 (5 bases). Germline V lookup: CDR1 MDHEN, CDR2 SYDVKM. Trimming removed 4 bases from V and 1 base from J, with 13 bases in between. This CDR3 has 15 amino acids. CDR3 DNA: TGTGCCAGCAGTTCCTGGGGGGAGGTTAACTATGGCTACACCTTC. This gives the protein CASSSWGEVNYGYTF.

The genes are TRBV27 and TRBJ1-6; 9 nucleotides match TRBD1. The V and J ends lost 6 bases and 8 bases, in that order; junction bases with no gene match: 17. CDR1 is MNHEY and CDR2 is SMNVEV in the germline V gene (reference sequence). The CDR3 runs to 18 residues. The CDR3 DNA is TGTGCCAGCAGCCGATGGGACAGGGAGTTTGGATCGGATTCACCCCTCCACTTT. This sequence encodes CASSRWDREFGSDSPLHF.

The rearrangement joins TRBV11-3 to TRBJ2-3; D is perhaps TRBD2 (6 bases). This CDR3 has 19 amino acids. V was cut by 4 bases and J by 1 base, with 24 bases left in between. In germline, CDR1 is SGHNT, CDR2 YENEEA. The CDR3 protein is CASSSPVGGTIRGTDTQYF. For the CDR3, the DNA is TGTGCCAGCAGCTCCCCGGTGGGAGGCACTATACGCGGCACAGATACGCAGTATTTT.

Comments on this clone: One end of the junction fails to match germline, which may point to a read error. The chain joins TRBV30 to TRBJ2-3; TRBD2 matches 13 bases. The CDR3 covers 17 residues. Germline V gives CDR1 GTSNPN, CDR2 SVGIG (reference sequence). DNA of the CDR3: TGTGCCCGGAGGGAACTAGCGGGAGGGTTAGACACAGATACGCAGTATTTT. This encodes CARRELAGGLDTDTQYF.

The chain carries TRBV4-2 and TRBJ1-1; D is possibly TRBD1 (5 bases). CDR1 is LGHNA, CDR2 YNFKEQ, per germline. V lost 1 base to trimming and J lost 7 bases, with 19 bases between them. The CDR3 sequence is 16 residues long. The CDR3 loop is CASSQVGGGEMSEAFF. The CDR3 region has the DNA TGTGCCAGCAGCCAAGTGGGCGGGGGGGAAATGAGTGAAGCTTTCTTT.

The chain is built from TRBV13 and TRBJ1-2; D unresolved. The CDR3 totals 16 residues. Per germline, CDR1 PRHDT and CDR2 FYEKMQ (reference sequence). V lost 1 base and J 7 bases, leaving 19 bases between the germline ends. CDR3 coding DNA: TGTGCCAGCAGCTTAGCCCGATACACAGCCTACTTTGGCTACACCTTC. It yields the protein CASSLARYTAYFGYTF.

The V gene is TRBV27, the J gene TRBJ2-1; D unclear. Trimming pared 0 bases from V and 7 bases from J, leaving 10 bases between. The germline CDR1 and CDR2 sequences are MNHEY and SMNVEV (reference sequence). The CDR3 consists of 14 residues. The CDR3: CASSLSFLANEQFF. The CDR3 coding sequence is TGTGCCAGCAGTTTATCGTTTCTGGCAAATGAGCAGTTCTTC.

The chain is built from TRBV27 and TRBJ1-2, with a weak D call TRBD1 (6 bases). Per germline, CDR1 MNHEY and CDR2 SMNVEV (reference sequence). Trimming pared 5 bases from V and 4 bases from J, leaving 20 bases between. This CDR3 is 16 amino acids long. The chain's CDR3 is CASSGYSGQYLYGYTF. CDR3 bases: TGTGCCAGCAGTGGCTATAGTGGACAGTATCTCTATGGCTACACCTTC.

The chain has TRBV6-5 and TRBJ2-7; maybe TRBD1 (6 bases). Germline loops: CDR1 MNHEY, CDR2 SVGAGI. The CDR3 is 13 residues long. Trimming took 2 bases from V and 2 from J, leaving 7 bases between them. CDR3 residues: CASSYGDTYEQYF. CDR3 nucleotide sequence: TGTGCCAGCAGTTACGGGGACACCTACGAGCAGTACTTC.

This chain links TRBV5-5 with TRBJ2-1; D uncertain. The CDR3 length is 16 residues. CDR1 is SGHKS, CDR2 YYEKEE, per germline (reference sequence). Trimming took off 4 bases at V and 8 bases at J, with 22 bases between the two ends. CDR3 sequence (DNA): TGTGCCAGCAGCGCTAGGTGGAGTCACCTCTTGCATGAGCAGTTCTTC. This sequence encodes CASSARWSHLLHEQFF.

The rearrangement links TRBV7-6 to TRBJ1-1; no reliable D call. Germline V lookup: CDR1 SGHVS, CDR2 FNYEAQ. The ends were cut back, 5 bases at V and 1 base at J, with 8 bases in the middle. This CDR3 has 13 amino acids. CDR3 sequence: CASSAAGNTEAFF. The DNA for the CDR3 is TGTGCCAGCAGCGCGGCCGGGAACACTGAAGCTTTCTTT.

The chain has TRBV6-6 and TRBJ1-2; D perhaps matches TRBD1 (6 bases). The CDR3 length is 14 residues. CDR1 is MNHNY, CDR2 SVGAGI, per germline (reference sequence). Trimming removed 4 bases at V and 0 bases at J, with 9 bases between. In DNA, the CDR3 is TGTGCCAGCAGTTCTGGACAGCCTAACTATGGCTACACCTTC. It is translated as CASSSGQPNYGYTF.

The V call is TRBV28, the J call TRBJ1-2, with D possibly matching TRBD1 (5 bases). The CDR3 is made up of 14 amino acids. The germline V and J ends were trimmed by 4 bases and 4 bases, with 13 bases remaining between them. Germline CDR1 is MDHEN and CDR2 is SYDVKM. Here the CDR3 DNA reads TGTGCCAGCAGTTCCGGGGGGAATCCCTATGGCTACACCTTC. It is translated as CASSSGGNPYGYTF.

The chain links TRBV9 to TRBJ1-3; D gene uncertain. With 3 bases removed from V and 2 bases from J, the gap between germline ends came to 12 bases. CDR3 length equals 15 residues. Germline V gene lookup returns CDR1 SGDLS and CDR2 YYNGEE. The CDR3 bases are TGTGCCAGCAGCGCAGGCCCCATGGCTGGAAACACCATATATTTT. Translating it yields CASSAGPMAGNTIYF.

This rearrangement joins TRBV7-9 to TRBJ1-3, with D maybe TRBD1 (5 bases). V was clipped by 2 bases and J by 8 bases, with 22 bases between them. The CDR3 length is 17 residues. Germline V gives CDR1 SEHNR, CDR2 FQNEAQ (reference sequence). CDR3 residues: CASSLWSQGGFVDTIYF. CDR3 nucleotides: TGTGCCAGCAGCTTATGGTCCCAGGGAGGCTTCGTGGACACCATATATTTT.